The 20 T cell receptor beta chains in this list originate from one sample, sequenced in a study of blood T cells in healthy people across ages. It was with a sample-barcoded 5' primer and a J-beta primer mix that a second PCR of roughly 7 to 12 cycles was run. A single record per CDR3 protein comes from TCRdb applying MiXCR to the 5' RACE reads. Of 1.2 million to 1.5 million distinct CDR3 sequences listed, approximately 60% are singletons. Sequencing was carried out using blood. The receptors come from a man between 18 and 35 years old in good health.

This clonotype was counted a few times. The chain recombines TRBV25-1 with TRBJ2-4; D might be TRBD2 (6 bases). This CDR3 region has 12 residues. Looked up from germline, CDR1 is MGHDK and CDR2 is SYGVNS. Trimming stripped 6 bases from V and 6 bases from J, with 9 bases between. The CDR3 region is CASSAGGNIQYF. The CDR3 DNA follows: TGTGCCAGCAGCGCCGGGGGAAACATTCAGTACTTC.

The gene calls are TRBV4-1 and TRBJ1-5; D gene ambiguous. Between the trimmed V and J ends, which lost 2 bases and 5 bases, there was a span of 7 bases. Germline V gene data show CDR1 as MGHRA and CDR2 as YSYEKL. The CDR3 loop spans 13 amino acids. CDR3 amino acids: CASSQPHDQPQHF. The DNA for the CDR3 is TGCGCCAGCAGCCAACCACACGATCAGCCCCAGCATTTT.

A word on this clonotype: At one end the junction does not follow the germline gene, possibly because of a read error. The chain uses TRBV12-3 or TRBV12-4 and TRBJ2-1, with D uncertain. The CDR3 is 14 residues long. The CDR3 protein is CVSSVLGRADEQFF. CDR3 DNA: TGTGTCAGCAGTGTGCTCGGAAGGGCCGATGAGCAGTTCTTC.

The V and J genes are TRBV20-1 and TRBJ1-1, with a weak D call TRBD1 (5 bases). CDR3 size: 13 residues. Germline V gene lookup returns CDR1 DFQATT and CDR2 SNEGSKA (reference sequence). V gave up 5 bases and J gave up 4 bases, with 14 bases separating them. CDR3 DNA: TGCAGTGCTTACGACAGTTTACCCACTGAAGCTTTCTTT. Encoded protein: CSAYDSLPTEAFF.

V and J are TRBV30 and TRBJ2-3; 8 nucleotides line up with TRBD2. The germline V gene has CDR1 GTSNPN and CDR2 SVGIG (reference sequence). The CDR3 contains 14 residues. With 0 bases clipped from V and 6 bases from J, the junction kept 5 bases outside the gene matches. CDR3 residues: CAWSVLSGGDTQYF. In nucleotides, the CDR3 is TGTGCCTGGAGTGTACTAAGCGGGGGTGATACGCAGTATTTT.

The rearrangement uses TRBV4-1 and TRBJ2-3, with a weak D call TRBD2 (5 bases). Per germline, CDR1 MGHRA and CDR2 YSYEKL. The CDR3 runs to 14 residues. Trimming cost V 4 bases and J 9 bases, with 17 bases left between them. CDR3 sequence reads: CASSPPAAPGTQYF. The CDR3, as DNA: TGCGCCAGCAGCCCCCCAGCAGCACCGGGGACGCAGTATTTT.

The chain has TRBV2 and TRBJ2-1, with TRBD1 identical over 10 bases. Germline-derived CDR1 and CDR2 are SNHLY and FYNNEI. Germline trimming cut 10 bases from V and 8 bases from J; bases unmatched to any gene: 14. This CDR3 comprises 15 residues. This CDR3 is CATIDRDRGVDEQFF. Written as DNA, the CDR3 is TGTGCCACTATAGACCGGGACAGGGGCGTCGATGAGCAGTTCTTC. Filled out from reference TRBV2 and TRBJ2-1, the complete variable domain reads EPEVTQTPSHQVTQMGQEVILRCVPISNHLYFYWYRQILGQKVEFLVSFYNNEISEKSEIFDDQFSVERPDGSNFTLKIRSTKLEDSAMYFCATIDRDRGVDEQFFGPGTRLTVL.

The genes are TRBV29-1 and TRBJ1-1; no definite D call. The CDR3 consists of 13 residues. In germline, CDR1 is SQVTM, CDR2 ANQGSEA. Trimming removed 2 bases from V and 6 bases from J, with 13 bases in between. The CDR3 sequence is CSVETRLTAEAFF. CDR3 coding DNA: TGCAGCGTTGAAACCCGACTGACTGCTGAAGCTTTCTTT.

The rearrangement joins TRBV5-6 to TRBJ1-1; D ambiguous. Trimming shortened V by 3 bases and J by 3 bases, and 15 bases separated the two germline ends. This CDR3 region has 15 residues. Germline CDR1 SGHDT, CDR2 YYEEEE. This CDR3 reads CASSYPPGLYTEAFF. CDR3 nucleotides: TGTGCCAGCAGCTATCCGCCGGGGTTGTACACTGAAGCTTTCTTT.

The rearrangement joins TRBV6-1 to TRBJ1-5, with D unresolved. The CDR3 is made up of 13 amino acids. Germline V lookup: CDR1 MNHNS, CDR2 SASEGT. The V end lost 7 bases, the J end lost 5 bases, and 12 bases lay between the germline ends. CDR3 sequence: CASTLDWDQPQHF. The CDR3 DNA follows: TGTGCCAGCACCTTAGACTGGGATCAGCCCCAGCATTTT.

The V call is TRBV18, the J call TRBJ2-1; D is unresolved. Germline loops: CDR1 KGHSH, CDR2 LQKENI. V was trimmed by 3 bases and J by 0 bases, leaving 9 bases between them. The CDR3 runs 15 residues. CDR3 region: CASSPTDDSYNEQFF. The CDR3 DNA follows: TGTGCCAGCTCACCTACGGACGACTCCTACAATGAGCAGTTCTTC.

The rearrangement links TRBV3-1 to TRBJ2-5, with a weak D call TRBD2 (5 bases). The V end lost 4 bases, the J end lost 5 bases, and 17 bases lay between the germline ends. Per the germline V gene, CDR1 is LGHDT and CDR2 is YNNKEL (reference sequence). The CDR3 covers 15 residues. DNA of the CDR3: TGTGCCAGCAGCCGAAACGAGGGAGATGGGGAGACCCAGTACTTC. Protein: CASSRNEGDGETQYF.

This clonotype showed up just a few times. The chain has TRBV4-1 and TRBJ2-7; possible D gene TRBD2, 6 bases. Germline V gene data show CDR1 as MGHRA and CDR2 as YSYEKL. V was shortened by 8 bases and J by 0 bases, with 17 bases between the two germline ends. This CDR3 contains 15 residues. Written as DNA, the CDR3 is TGCGCCAGCGCCTCGGAGGCTAGCGTCTCCTACGAGCAGTACTTC. It translates to CASASEASVSYEQYF.

The chain links TRBV29-1 to TRBJ2-1; 10 positions agree with TRBD1. The assigned J gene may be wrong: the sequence end matches TRBJ2-7 better. Germline assignment: CDR1 SQVTM and CDR2 ANQGSEA. This CDR3 spans 15 amino acids. The CDR3 is CSAEGGQGSAYEQYF. The DNA of the CDR3 is TGCAGCGCCGAGGGGGGACAGGGGTCTGCCTACGAGCAGTACTTC.

This clonotype was seen a handful of times. The V and J genes are TRBV6-1 and TRBJ1-6; the D is unclear. The CDR3 sequence is 14 residues long. The V and J ends lost 6 bases and 5 bases respectively, with 11 bases between them. Germline V CDR1 and CDR2: MNHNS, SASEGT. CDR3: CASSAVPDNSPLHF. For the CDR3, the DNA is TGTGCCAGCAGCGCGGTTCCAGATAATTCACCCCTCCACTTT.

This clonotype was seen just once. This chain connects TRBV4-3 to TRBJ1-1; D gene uncertain. V dropped 5 bases and J dropped 1 base, with 11 bases sitting between them. The germline V gene encodes CDR1 LGHNA and CDR2 YSLEER. CDR3 length equals 14 residues. CDR3 sequence (DNA): TGCGCCAGCAGCAAAAGGCTGACGAACACTGAAGCTTTCTTT. Protein product: CASSKRLTNTEAFF.

The J gene is TRBJ2-2, the V gene TRBV5-1; 11 bases fit TRBD2. Germline V gene sequence: CDR1 SGHRS, CDR2 YFSETQ. The CDR3 runs 16 residues. V lost 1 base, J lost 4 bases, and 3 bases stayed unmatched. In nucleotides, the CDR3 is TGCGCCAGCAGCTTGACCGGGACTAGCGGCACCGGGGAGCTGTTTTTT. This translates into CASSLTGTSGTGELFF.

In DNA form, the CDR3 reads TGTGCCAGCAGCGGACGGGACATTCCGAGAGTTACAGATACGCAGTATTTT. This codes for CASSGRDIPRVTDTQYF. The V gene is TRBV7-2, the J gene TRBJ2-3, with D perhaps TRBD1 (6 bases). CDR1 is SGHTA, CDR2 FQGNSA, per germline. The CDR3 has 17 residues. Trimming pared 5 bases from V and 3 bases from J, leaving 21 bases between.

This chain links TRBV29-1 with TRBJ2-5; D is ambiguous. CDR1 is SQVTM and CDR2 is ANQGSEA in the germline V gene. This CDR3 region has 13 residues. Trimming removed 0 bases at V and 4 bases at J, with 9 bases between. The CDR3 spells CSVEEIWAETQYF. CDR3 DNA: TGCAGCGTTGAAGAGATTTGGGCAGAGACCCAGTACTTC.

This chain connects TRBV7-2 to TRBJ2-1, with TRBD2 matching over 11 bases. The germline CDR1 and CDR2 sequences are SGHTA and FQGNSA. V gave up 5 bases and J gave up 6 bases; unmatched junction bases: 6. This CDR3 has 15 residues. The CDR3 region is CASSLTSGRTNEQFF. The DNA for the CDR3 is TGTGCCAGCAGCCTTACTAGCGGGAGAACCAATGAGCAGTTCTTC.